This entry lists 28 T cell receptor beta chains sequenced from one sample in a study of blood T cell repertoires in COVID-19. Clones were sequenced by immunoSEQ multiplex PCR, and TCRdb holds only the in-frame ones, with some missing. The sample shows under 170,000 clones, roughly 87% of them seen only once. The sequencing input was peripheral blood. All receptors derive from a woman in her sixties with active or convalescent COVID-19.

The chain employs TRBV6-2 or TRBV6-3 and TRBJ1-1; weak D call: TRBD1 (6 bases). This CDR3 comprises 14 residues. In germline, CDR1 is MNHEY, CDR2 SVGEGT. V lost 2 bases to trimming and J lost 5 bases, with 12 bases between them. This CDR3 reads CASSYLPGVTEAFF. The DNA of the CDR3 is TGTGCCAGCAGTTACCTGCCAGGGGTTACTGAAGCTTTCTTT.

This CDR3 reads CASSLLTGSSYEQYF. The CDR3, as DNA: TGTGCCAGCAGCTTATTGACAGGTTCTTCCTACGAGCAGTACTTC. The chain combines TRBV7-8 with TRBJ2-7; D is perhaps TRBD1 (6 bases). Germline V CDR1 and CDR2: SGHVS, FQNEAQ. The CDR3 length is 15 residues. V lost 2 bases, J lost 1 base, and 12 bases lay in between.

Comments on this clone: Within the sample, other DNA sequences also encode this same CDR3. CDR3 DNA: TGTGCCAGCAGTCTCGGGATTAACACTGAAGCTTTCTTT. Encoded protein: CASSLGINTEAFF. The gene calls are TRBV12-3 or TRBV12-4 and TRBJ1-1; D is ambiguous. V was clipped by 5 bases and J by 2 bases, with 9 bases between them. The CDR3 has 13 amino acids.

The chain recombines TRBV27 with TRBJ1-3; D gene ambiguous. The germline gives CDR1 MNHEY, CDR2 SMNVEV (reference sequence). Trimming shortened V by 0 bases and J by 4 bases, and 16 bases separated the two germline ends. The CDR3 consists of 17 residues. The CDR3 coding sequence is TGTGCCAGCAGTTTATCGTGGCAGCGGGGTAGGGGAAACACCATATATTTT. This codes for CASSLSWQRGRGNTIYF.

V is TRBV12-3 or TRBV12-4 and J is TRBJ1-2; possibly TRBD1 for D (6 bases). V was clipped by 3 bases and J by 13 bases, with 12 bases between them. The CDR3 loop spans 11 amino acids. CDR3 loop: CASSFLDSVTF. As DNA, the CDR3 is TGTGCCAGCAGTTTCTTGGACAGTGTCACCTTC.

This clone was counted once. The rearrangement joins TRBV7-2 to TRBJ2-1; 13 positions match TRBD2. Germline V gives CDR1 SGHTA, CDR2 FQGNSA. This CDR3 has 15 amino acids. Trimming at V came to 5 bases and at J to 10 bases, leaving 8 bases not matched to a gene. CDR3 loop: CASSTTSGGASEQFF. The CDR3 coding sequence is TGTGCCAGCAGCACTACTAGCGGGGGGGCAAGCGAGCAGTTCTTC.

This sequence joins TRBV20-1 and TRBJ1-1; D uncertain. The CDR3 runs 14 residues. Trimming shortened V by 3 bases and J by 0 bases, and 11 bases separated the two germline ends. Germline V gene data show CDR1 as DFQATT and CDR2 as SNEGSKA (reference sequence). The CDR3 DNA reads TGCAGTGCTAGTTATAATACGGTGAACACTGAAGCTTTCTTT. As protein: CSASYNTVNTEAFF.

The DNA of the CDR3 is TGTGCCAGTAGTATCGGGGGTGGCTACACCTTC. Protein sequence: CASSIGGGYTF. V and J are TRBV19 and TRBJ1-2; TRBD1 is a possible D gene (5 bases). With 3 bases removed from V and 7 bases from J, the gap between germline ends came to 6 bases. The CDR3 covers 11 residues. Per germline, CDR1 LNHDA and CDR2 SQIVND (reference sequence).

A few counts support this clone. The V and J genes are TRBV7-2 and TRBJ1-5; D ambiguous. Germline V gene data show CDR1 as SGHTA and CDR2 as FQGNSA. With 1 base removed from V and 1 base from J, the gap between germline ends came to 11 bases. The CDR3 spans 16 residues. Written as DNA, the CDR3 is TGTGCCAGCAGCTTAGGAACAGATCGAAGCAATCAGCCCCAGCATTTT. This gives the protein CASSLGTDRSNQPQHF.

The gene calls are TRBV14 and TRBJ2-3; D remains unclear. Germline CDR1 reads SGHDN; CDR2 reads FVKESK. This CDR3 spans 14 amino acids. The ends were cut back, 1 base at V and 4 bases at J, with 9 bases in the middle. DNA for the CDR3: TGTGCCAGCAGCCAAGGCAGGTCTGCAGATACGCAGTATTTT. Residues: CASSQGRSADTQYF.

This clone was observed once. Its ends do not fully match the called genes, so a read error is possible. This chain connects TRBV7-9 to TRBJ1-2; no reliable D call. Per germline, CDR1 SEHNR and CDR2 FQNEAQ (reference sequence). CDR3 length equals 14 residues. The CDR3 sequence is CASNLSRGDGGYTF. DNA for the CDR3: TGTGCCAGCAACTTATCTCGGGGTGACGGTGGCTACACCTTC. Complete variable domain (other parts from reference TRBV7-9 and TRBJ1-2): DTGVSQNPRHKITKRGQNVTFRCDPISEHNRLYWYRQTLGQGPEFLTYFQNEAQLEKSRLLSDRFSAERPKGSFSTLEIQRTEQGDSAMYLCASNLSRGDGGYTFGSGTRLTVV.

This rearrangement joins TRBV19 to TRBJ1-5; 11 bases fit TRBD1. V lost 6 bases to trimming and J lost 4 bases; unmatched junction nucleotides: 2. CDR1 and CDR2 (germline): LNHDA, SQIVND (reference sequence). This CDR3 has 14 residues. Here the CDR3 reads CASRRDRGNQPQHF. The CDR3, as DNA: TGTGCCAGTAGGAGGGACAGGGGGAATCAGCCCCAGCATTTT.

The CDR3 nucleotides read TGTGCCAGTAGGTCCTCCGGGACAGATGGGGGCAATGAGCAGTTCTTC. It is translated as CASRSSGTDGGNEQFF. This chain links TRBV19 with TRBJ2-1; 7 bases are a match to TRBD1. V shed 6 bases and J 6 bases; nucleotides not matched to a gene: 14. CDR1 and CDR2 (germline): LNHDA, SQIVND (reference sequence). CDR3 length: 16 residues.

The chain has TRBV7-2 and TRBJ2-1; 8 nucleotides align to TRBD1. In germline, CDR1 is SGHTA, CDR2 FQGNSA. This CDR3 region has 15 residues. The ends lost 4 bases at V and 9 bases at J; junction bases unmatched: 11. CDR3 DNA sequence: TGTGCCAGCAGCTCCCAGGCAGGGGGCTTTTCTGAGCAGTTCTTC. Translated, it gives CASSSQAGGFSEQFF.

The chain uses TRBV6-6 and TRBJ1-3; tentatively, D is TRBD1 (6 bases). Per germline, CDR1 MNHNY and CDR2 SVGAGI (reference sequence). CDR3 length equals 16 residues. Trimming stripped 4 bases from V and 1 base from J, with 14 bases between. CDR3: CASSSPQTGSGNTIYF. CDR3 bases: TGTGCCAGCAGTTCACCACAAACAGGGTCTGGAAACACCATATATTTT.

This clone was seen just once. The chain carries TRBV6-2 or TRBV6-3 and TRBJ1-5; 12 positions agree with TRBD1. The CDR3 length is 19 residues. Germline V gives CDR1 MNHEY, CDR2 SVGEGT. V shed 5 bases, J shed 0 bases, and the junction held 11 bases outside the gene matches. CDR3 loop: CASSPHRDRGPYSNQPQHF. CDR3 nucleotides: TGTGCCAGCAGTCCACACCGGGACAGGGGGCCTTATAGCAATCAGCCCCAGCATTTT.

This clone appeared a few times. The V call is TRBV12-3 or TRBV12-4, the J call TRBJ1-5; 7 bases align to TRBD1. The CDR3 runs to 13 residues. J lost 9 bases, V lost 6 bases, and 8 bases had no gene match. In DNA, the CDR3 is TGTGCCAGCAGGCGGACAGGCGAAAGGCCCCAGCATTTT. This sequence encodes CASRRTGERPQHF.

This chain links TRBV10-3 with TRBJ1-4; TRBD1 agrees at 8 bases. Germline V gives CDR1 ENHRY, CDR2 SYGVKD. Germline trimming cut 10 bases from V and 4 bases from J; bases unmatched to any gene: 5. The CDR3 is 13 residues long. The CDR3 coding sequence is TGTGCCACGACAGGGGTGATTAATGAAAAACTGTTTTTT. This codes for CATTGVINEKLFF.

This CDR3 reads CASSFPLRTLAEGTQYF. The CDR3 DNA is TGCGCCAGCAGCTTCCCTTTGCGGACGCTAGCGGAGGGGACCCAGTACTTC. This chain uses TRBV5-1 with TRBJ2-5, with TRBD2 matching over 7 bases. Germline V CDR1 and CDR2: SGHRS, YFSETQ. The CDR3 has 17 residues. Unmatched junction bases numbered 17, after V lost 2 bases and J lost 7 bases.

This chain connects TRBV2 to TRBJ1-2; TRBD1 agrees at 9 bases. CDR3 length: 14 residues. V was pared by 3 bases and J by 10 bases, with 9 bases of the junction left unmatched. The V gene's germline CDR1 is SNHLY and CDR2 FYNNEI. The CDR3 DNA sequence: TGTGCCAGCAGTGACGCCACAGGGGGCGTAGACTACACCTTC. It encodes CASSDATGGVDYTF.

The chain recombines TRBV5-1 with TRBJ2-1; 7 bases are a match to TRBD2. The CDR3 covers 16 residues. Losses at the gene ends were 3 bases for V and 4 bases for J; bases not matched to a gene: 10. Per germline, CDR1 SGHRS and CDR2 YFSETQ. The DNA of the CDR3 is TGCGCCAGCAGCTCCGCAGGGACTAAACAGTACAATGAGCAGTTCTTC. Amino acid sequence: CASSSAGTKQYNEQFF. Complete variable domain (other parts from reference TRBV5-1 and TRBJ2-1): KAGVTQTPRYLIKTRGQQVTLSCSPISGHRSVSWYQQTPGQGLQFLFEYFSETQRNKGNFPGRFSGRQFSNSRSEMNVSTLELGDSALYLCASSSAGTKQYNEQFFGPGTRLTVL.

The chain has TRBV24-1 and TRBJ2-7; 7 bases are a match to TRBD1. The CDR3 has 15 amino acids. The J segment lost 7 bases and the V segment lost 4 bases, leaving 12 bases of the junction unmatched. The germline V gene has CDR1 KGHDR and CDR2 SFDVKD. CDR3 bases: TGTGCCACCAGTGACTCCCGGGACAGCCCCTTTGAGCAGTACTTC. Translated: CATSDSRDSPFEQYF.

This clone was picked up a small number of times. V gene TRBV12-3 or TRBV12-4 combines with J gene TRBJ2-3, with no clear D. The CDR3 extends over 11 amino acids. Trimming cost V 3 bases and J 11 bases, with 9 bases left between them. The CDR3 reads CASSFEEGQYF. DNA for the CDR3: TGTGCCAGCAGTTTTGAGGAAGGGCAGTATTTT.

V and J are TRBV20-1 and TRBJ2-3; D is unclear. V was cut by 4 bases and J by 3 bases, with 5 bases left in between. The CDR3 is 11 residues long. CDR1 is DFQATT, CDR2 SNEGSKA, per germline (reference sequence). The CDR3, as DNA: TGCAGTGCTATTCAAACAGATACGCAGTATTTT. Translation: CSAIQTDTQYF.

The rearrangement uses TRBV19 and TRBJ2-1, with 7 nucleotides matching TRBD1. This CDR3 spans 14 amino acids. The germline CDR1 and CDR2 sequences are LNHDA and SQIVND (reference sequence). V lost 3 bases to trimming and J lost 6 bases; unmatched junction nucleotides: 5. CDR3 sequence: CASSISGQLNEQFF. CDR3 DNA: TGTGCCAGTAGTATTTCGGGACAGCTCAATGAGCAGTTCTTC.

The chain recombines TRBV7-2 with TRBJ2-7; 7 bases are shared with TRBD1. This CDR3 has 14 amino acids. V lost 5 bases, J lost 2 bases, and 6 bases stayed unmatched. The germline CDR1 and CDR2 sequences are SGHTA and FQGNSA. The DNA of the CDR3 is TGTGCCAGCAGCCCTGGGACAGTGGCCTACGAGCAGTACTTC. Protein sequence: CASSPGTVAYEQYF.

This rearrangement joins TRBV5-1 to TRBJ2-5; 8 bases line up with TRBD2. Germline V CDR1 and CDR2: SGHRS, YFSETQ. This CDR3 region has 16 residues. With V trimmed by 0 bases and J by 0 bases, 4 bases remained unmatched. The CDR3 bases are TGCGCCAGCAGCTTGGCCCCAGCGGGGGACCAAGAGACCCAGTACTTC. It is translated as CASSLAPAGDQETQYF.

The chain has TRBV2 and TRBJ2-1, with D maybe TRBD2 (5 bases). The V end was cut by 1 base, the J end by 10 bases, with 11 bases between. The length of the CDR3 is 13 residues. Germline V gene data show CDR1 as SNHLY and CDR2 as FYNNEI. CDR3 sequence: CASSEVVGGEQFF. The CDR3 DNA follows: TGTGCCAGCAGTGAAGTAGTTGGCGGGGAGCAGTTCTTC.